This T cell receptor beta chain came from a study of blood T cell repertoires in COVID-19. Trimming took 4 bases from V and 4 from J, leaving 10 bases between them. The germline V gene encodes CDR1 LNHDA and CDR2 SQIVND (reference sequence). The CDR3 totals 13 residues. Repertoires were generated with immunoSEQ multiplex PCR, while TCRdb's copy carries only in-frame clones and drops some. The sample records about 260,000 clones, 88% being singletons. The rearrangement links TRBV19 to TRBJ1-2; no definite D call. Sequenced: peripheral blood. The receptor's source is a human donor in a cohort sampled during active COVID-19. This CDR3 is CASSTSGTYGYTF. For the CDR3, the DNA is TGTGCCAGTAGTACCTCGGGAACCTATGGCTACACCTTC. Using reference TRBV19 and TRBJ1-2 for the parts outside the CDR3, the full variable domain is DGGITQSPKYLFRKEGQNVTLSCEQNLNHDAMYWYRQDPGQGLRLIYYSQIVNDFQKGDIAEGYSVSREKKESFPLTVTSAQKNPTAFYLCASSTSGTYGYTFGSGTRLTVV.